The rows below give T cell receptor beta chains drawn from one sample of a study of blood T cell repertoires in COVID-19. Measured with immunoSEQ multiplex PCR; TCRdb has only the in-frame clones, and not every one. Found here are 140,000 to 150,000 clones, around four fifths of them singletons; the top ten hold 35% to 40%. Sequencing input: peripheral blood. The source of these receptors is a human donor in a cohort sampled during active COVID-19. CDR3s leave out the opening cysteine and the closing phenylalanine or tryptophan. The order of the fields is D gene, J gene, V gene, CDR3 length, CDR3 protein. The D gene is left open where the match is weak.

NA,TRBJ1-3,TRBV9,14,ASSVDSANSGNTIY
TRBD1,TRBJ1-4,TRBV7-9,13,ASSSRQGVNEKLF
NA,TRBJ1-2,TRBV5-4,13,ASSLVGEHYYGYT
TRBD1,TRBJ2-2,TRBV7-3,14,ASSPDRAMNTGELF
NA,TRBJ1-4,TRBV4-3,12,ASSQEFPGEKLF
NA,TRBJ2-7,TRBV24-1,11,ATSAPGLIEQY
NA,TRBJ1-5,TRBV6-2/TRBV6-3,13,ASSYFGGGNQPQH
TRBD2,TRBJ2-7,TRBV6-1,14,ASSESLASGPYEQY
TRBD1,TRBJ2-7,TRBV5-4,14,ASSSTSEGQIYEQY
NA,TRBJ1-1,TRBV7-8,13,ASSLFQQANTEAF
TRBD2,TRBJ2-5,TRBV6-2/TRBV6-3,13,ASSYSWRGGATQY
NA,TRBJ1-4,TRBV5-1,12,ASTARGRGEKLF
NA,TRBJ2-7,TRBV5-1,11,ASSLESGYEQY
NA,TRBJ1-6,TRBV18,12,ASSPDSYNSPLH
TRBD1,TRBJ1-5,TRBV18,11,ASAGGQGQPQH
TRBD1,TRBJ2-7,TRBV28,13,ASSYSQGGRFEQY
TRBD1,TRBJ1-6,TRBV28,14,ASSHTPGRGDSPLH
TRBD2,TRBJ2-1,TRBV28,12,ASSLRGGPREQF
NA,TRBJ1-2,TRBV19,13,ASSPRVGGNYGYT
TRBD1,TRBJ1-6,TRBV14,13,ASSIDRGTNSPLH
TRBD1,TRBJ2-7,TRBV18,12,ASSLGQGPYEQY
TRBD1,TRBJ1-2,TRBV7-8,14,ASSLARTGGDYGYT
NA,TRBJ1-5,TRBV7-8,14,ASSLVGRGARQPQH
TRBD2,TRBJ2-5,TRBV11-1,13,ASSTRLAGRETQY
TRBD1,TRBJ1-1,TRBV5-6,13,ASSTTDRLGTEAF
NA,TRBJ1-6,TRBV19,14,ASSTSGSGSRSPLH
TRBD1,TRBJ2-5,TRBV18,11,ASNTGGAETQY
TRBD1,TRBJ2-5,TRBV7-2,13,ASSPGTGIGVTQY
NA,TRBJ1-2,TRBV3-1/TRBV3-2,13,ASSETGRGMGGYT
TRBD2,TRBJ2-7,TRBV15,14,ATSRDVTSGTYEQY
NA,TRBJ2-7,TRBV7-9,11,ASSAWGLYEQY
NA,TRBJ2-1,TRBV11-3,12,ASSLAPIYNEQF
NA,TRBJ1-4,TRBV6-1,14,ASREGRGIRSEKLF
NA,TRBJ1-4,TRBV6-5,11,ASSSAGHQKLF
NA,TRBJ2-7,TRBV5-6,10,ASSFPDFEQY
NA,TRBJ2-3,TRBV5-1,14,ASSLSGGPSTDTQY
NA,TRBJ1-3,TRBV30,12,AWSRGDAGNTIY
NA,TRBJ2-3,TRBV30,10,AWSVPGTSQY
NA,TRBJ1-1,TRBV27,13,ASTRGSRGGTEAF
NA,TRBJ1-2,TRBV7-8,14,ASSLLGAGKIYGYT
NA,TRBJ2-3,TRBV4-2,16,ASSPFGPLARGTDTQY
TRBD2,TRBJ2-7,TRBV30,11,AWDRGGGGEQY
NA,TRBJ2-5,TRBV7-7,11,ASSPTSRGTQY
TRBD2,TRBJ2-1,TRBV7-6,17,ASSSPRLAGLSSYNEQF
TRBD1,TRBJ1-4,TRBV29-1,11,SVDGTGNEKLF
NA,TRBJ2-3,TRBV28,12,ASSGGRNFNTQY
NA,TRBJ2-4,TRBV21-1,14,ASSKVSGLAKNIQY